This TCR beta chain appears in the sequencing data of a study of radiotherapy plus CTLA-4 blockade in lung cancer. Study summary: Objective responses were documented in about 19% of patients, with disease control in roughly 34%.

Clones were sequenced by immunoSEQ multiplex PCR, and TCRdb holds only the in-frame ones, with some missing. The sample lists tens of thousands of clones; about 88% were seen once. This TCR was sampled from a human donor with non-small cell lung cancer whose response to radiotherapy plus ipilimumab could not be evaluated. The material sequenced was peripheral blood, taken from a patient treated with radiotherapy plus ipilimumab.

CDR3 sequence (DNA): TGTGCCAGCAGCCCCGGGTTAGCGGGGGTCCACAATGAGCAGTTCTTC. This translates into CASSPGLAGVHNEQFF. The chain links TRBV11-3 to TRBJ2-1; 9 bases map to TRBD2. This CDR3 has 16 residues. V lost 5 bases, J lost 5 bases, and 10 bases stayed unmatched. Germline V gene sequence: CDR1 SGHNT, CDR2 YENEEA.